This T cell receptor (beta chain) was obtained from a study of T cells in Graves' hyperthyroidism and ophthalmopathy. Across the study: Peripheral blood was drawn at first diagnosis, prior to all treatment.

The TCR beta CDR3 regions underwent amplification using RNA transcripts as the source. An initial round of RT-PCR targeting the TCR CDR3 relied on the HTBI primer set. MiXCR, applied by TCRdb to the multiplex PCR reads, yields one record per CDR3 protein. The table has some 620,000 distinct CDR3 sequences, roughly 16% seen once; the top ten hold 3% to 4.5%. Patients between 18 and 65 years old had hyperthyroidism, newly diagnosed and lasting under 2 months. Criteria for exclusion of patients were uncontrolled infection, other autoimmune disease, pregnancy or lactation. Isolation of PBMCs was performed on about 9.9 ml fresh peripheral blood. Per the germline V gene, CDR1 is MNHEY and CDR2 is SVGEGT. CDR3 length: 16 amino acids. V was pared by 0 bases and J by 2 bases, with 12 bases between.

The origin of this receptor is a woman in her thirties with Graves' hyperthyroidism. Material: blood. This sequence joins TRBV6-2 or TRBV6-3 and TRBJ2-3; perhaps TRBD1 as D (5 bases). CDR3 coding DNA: TGTGCCAGCAGTTACTCGAGACAGTCCTTCACAGATACGCAGTATTTT. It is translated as CASSYSRQSFTDTQYF.